This is a list of T cell receptor beta chains from one sample in a study of T-cell reconstitution after alpha-beta-depleted transplantation in children. TCRdb ran MiXCR on the PCR reads and lists one entry per CDR3 protein. The table records approximately 490,000 distinct CDR3 sequences, roughly a tenth of them present only once. The sequencing used PBMCs, collected before TCRalphabeta/CD19-depleted stem cell transplant. These receptors were collected from a child younger than 10 with inherited bone marrow failure, due to receive a stem cell transplant. Each CDR3 is given with its conserved first and last residue. A D gene is named only where the DNA matches it firmly. Size is stated for part of the rows, as once, few or many counts, or as a class when the clone is expanded.

cdr3_aa: CASSSRGDRTYEQYF
cdr3_nt: TGTGCCAGCAGTTCCAGGGGGGACAGAACCTACGAGCAGTACTTC
j_call: TRBJ2-7
v_call: TRBV12-3/TRBV12-4
clone_size: many
d_call: -

cdr3_aa: CASSGRAGEQYF
cdr3_nt: TGTGCCAGCAGCGGCCGGGCCGGCGAGCAGTACTTC
j_call: TRBJ2-7
v_call: TRBV7-2
clone_size: many
d_call: -

cdr3_aa: CASSQTGGEQFF
cdr3_nt: TGTGCCAGCAGCCAAACAGGGGGCGAGCAGTTCTTC
j_call: TRBJ2-1
v_call: TRBV25-1
clone_size: many
d_call: TRBD1

cdr3_aa: CASSLRAGTRETQYF
cdr3_nt: TGTGCTAGCAGCTTGAGGGCAGGGACGAGGGAGACCCAGTACTTC
j_call: TRBJ2-5
v_call: TRBV7-7
clone_size: many
d_call: -

cdr3_aa: CASELARNTGELFF
cdr3_nt: TGTGCCAGCGAGTTGGCCAGAAACACCGGGGAGCTGTTTTTT
j_call: TRBJ2-2
v_call: TRBV12-3/TRBV12-4
clone_size: many
d_call: -

cdr3_aa: CARSRRDPSYEQYF
cdr3_nt: TGTGCCAGAAGTAGGAGGGATCCCTCCTACGAGCAGTACTTC
j_call: TRBJ2-7
v_call: TRBV27
clone_size: -
d_call: -

cdr3_aa: CASSSTGTSGYEQYF
cdr3_nt: TGTGCCAGCAGCTCTACCGGGACTAGCGGCTACGAGCAGTACTTC
j_call: TRBJ2-7
v_call: TRBV7-2
clone_size: many
d_call: TRBD2

cdr3_aa: CASIGFPNTEAFF
cdr3_nt: TGTGCCAGTATTGGATTCCCGAACACTGAAGCTTTCTTT
j_call: TRBJ1-1
v_call: TRBV19
clone_size: many
d_call: -

cdr3_aa: CASGIDIRSYNEQFF
cdr3_nt: TGTGCCAGCGGAATAGACATACGCTCCTACAATGAGCAGTTCTTC
j_call: TRBJ2-1
v_call: TRBV12-3/TRBV12-4
clone_size: -
d_call: -

cdr3_aa: CASSSVAGVTGELFF
cdr3_nt: TGCGCCAGCAGCTCAGTAGCGGGAGTTACCGGGGAGCTGTTTTTT
j_call: TRBJ2-2
v_call: TRBV5-1
clone_size: many
d_call: TRBD2

cdr3_aa: CASTRPSNTGELFF
cdr3_nt: TGTGCCAGCACCCGACCATCGAACACCGGGGAGCTGTTTTTT
j_call: TRBJ2-2
v_call: TRBV7-9
clone_size: few
d_call: -

cdr3_aa: CASSQEGAANYGYTF
cdr3_nt: TGTGCCAGCAGCCAAGAGGGGGCGGCTAACTATGGCTACACCTTC
j_call: TRBJ1-2
v_call: TRBV4-2
clone_size: many
d_call: -

cdr3_aa: CAISPGPEGYEQYF
cdr3_nt: TGTGCCATCAGTCCGGGACCCGAGGGCTACGAGCAGTACTTC
j_call: TRBJ2-7
v_call: TRBV10-3
clone_size: few
d_call: -

cdr3_aa: CASSPQGDNTYEQYF
cdr3_nt: TGTGCCAGTAGTCCCCAGGGGGACAATACCTACGAGCAGTACTTC
j_call: TRBJ2-7
v_call: TRBV19
clone_size: many
d_call: TRBD1

cdr3_aa: CASSQDPAGVVKTQYF
cdr3_nt: TGCGCCAGCAGCCAAGATCCAGCGGGAGTAGTGAAGACCCAGTACTTC
j_call: TRBJ2-5
v_call: TRBV4-3
clone_size: many
d_call: TRBD2

cdr3_aa: CASSYSVGTASETQYF
cdr3_nt: TGTGCCAGCAGTTACTCAGTCGGGACTGCATCTGAGACCCAGTACTTC
j_call: TRBJ2-5
v_call: TRBV6-2/TRBV6-3
clone_size: many
d_call: -

cdr3_aa: CATMTSGNRASFF
cdr3_nt: TGTGCCACCATGACTAGCGGGAATCGTGCCTCGTTCTTC
j_call: TRBJ2-1
v_call: TRBV12-3/TRBV12-4
clone_size: many
d_call: TRBD2

cdr3_aa: CASSHRLNVNTEAFF
cdr3_nt: TGCGCCAGCAGCCACCGACTGAACGTGAACACTGAAGCTTTCTTT
j_call: TRBJ1-1
v_call: TRBV5-1
clone_size: many
d_call: -

cdr3_aa: CASSLSAGTNTGELFF
cdr3_nt: TGCGCCAGCAGCCTGAGTGCAGGGACCAACACCGGGGAGCTGTTTTTT
j_call: TRBJ2-2
v_call: TRBV4-1
clone_size: few
d_call: -

cdr3_aa: CASSREGEGTEAFF
cdr3_nt: TGTGCCAGCAGCCGCGAAGGGGAGGGCACTGAAGCTTTCTTT
j_call: TRBJ1-1
v_call: TRBV9
clone_size: few
d_call: -

cdr3_aa: CASSFPRHPPLHF
cdr3_nt: TGTGCCAGCAGTTTCCCCCGACACCCACCCCTCCACTTT
j_call: TRBJ1-6
v_call: TRBV28
clone_size: -
d_call: -

cdr3_aa: CASSVGVDTEAFF
cdr3_nt: TGTGCCAGCAGCGTAGGTGTAGACACTGAAGCTTTCTTT
j_call: TRBJ1-1
v_call: TRBV9
clone_size: many
d_call: -

cdr3_aa: CASSHPGGNEQFF
cdr3_nt: TGTGCCAGCTCACATCCCGGGGGGAATGAGCAGTTCTTC
j_call: TRBJ2-1
v_call: TRBV18
clone_size: many
d_call: TRBD2

cdr3_aa: CASSWAGANVLTF
cdr3_nt: TGTGCCAGCAGTTGGGCTGGGGCCAACGTCCTGACTTTC
j_call: TRBJ2-6
v_call: TRBV27
clone_size: many
d_call: -

cdr3_aa: CSAYGQARDTIYF
cdr3_nt: TGCAGTGCTTACGGACAGGCTCGGGACACCATATATTTT
j_call: TRBJ1-3
v_call: TRBV20-1
clone_size: many
d_call: TRBD1

cdr3_aa: CASSRRSGRYNEQFF
cdr3_nt: TGTGCCAGCAGTCGACGTAGCGGGAGGTACAATGAGCAGTTCTTC
j_call: TRBJ2-1
v_call: TRBV28
clone_size: few
d_call: TRBD2

cdr3_aa: CASSLVRTTEAFF
cdr3_nt: TGTGCCAGCAGCTTAGTACGGACCACTGAAGCTTTCTTT
j_call: TRBJ1-1
v_call: TRBV7-2
clone_size: many
d_call: -

cdr3_aa: CASSPSATGFNQPQHF
cdr3_nt: TGTGCCAGCAGTCCCTCGGCGACAGGGTTCAATCAGCCCCAGCATTTT
j_call: TRBJ1-5
v_call: TRBV6-5
clone_size: few
d_call: TRBD1

cdr3_aa: CASSQDSIGTTQYF
cdr3_nt: TGTGCCAGCAGCCAGGACTCGATTGGGACGACCCAGTACTTC
j_call: TRBJ2-5
v_call: TRBV5-4
clone_size: -
d_call: -

cdr3_aa: CASSPIAGQDYNEQFF
cdr3_nt: TGCGCCAGCAGCCCAATAGCGGGCCAAGATTACAATGAGCAGTTCTTC
j_call: TRBJ2-1
v_call: TRBV5-1
clone_size: many
d_call: TRBD2

cdr3_aa: CASSLGRGNSAYNSPLHF
cdr3_nt: TGTGCCAGCAGTTTAGGGCGGGGAAACAGTGCCTATAATTCACCCCTCCACTTT
j_call: TRBJ1-6
v_call: TRBV27
clone_size: many
d_call: -

cdr3_aa: CASSTRRGATDTQYF
cdr3_nt: TGTGCCAGCAGCACCAGACGGGGAGCCACAGATACGCAGTATTTT
j_call: TRBJ2-3
v_call: TRBV7-2
clone_size: many
d_call: -

cdr3_aa: CASSELAGAADTQYF
cdr3_nt: TGCGCCAGCAGCGAGCTAGCGGGAGCTGCAGATACGCAGTATTTT
j_call: TRBJ2-3
v_call: TRBV5-1
clone_size: many
d_call: TRBD2

cdr3_aa: CASSLTPRGLAGVGEQFF
cdr3_nt: TGTGCCAGCAGTCTAACCCCCCGGGGACTAGCGGGAGTAGGTGAGCAGTTCTTC
j_call: TRBJ2-1
v_call: TRBV12-3/TRBV12-4
clone_size: many
d_call: TRBD2

cdr3_aa: CSASEGDGYGYTF
cdr3_nt: TGCAGTGCCAGCGAGGGGGACGGCTATGGCTACACCTTC
j_call: TRBJ1-2
v_call: TRBV20-1
clone_size: many
d_call: -

cdr3_aa: CASSPAWSYEQYF
cdr3_nt: TGCGCCAGCAGCCCCGCTTGGTCCTACGAGCAGTACTTC
j_call: TRBJ2-7
v_call: TRBV4-3
clone_size: -
d_call: -

cdr3_aa: CASSLRGGHTGELFF
cdr3_nt: TGTGCCAGCAGCTTGCGCGGGGGACACACCGGGGAGCTGTTTTTT
j_call: TRBJ2-2
v_call: TRBV7-2
clone_size: few
d_call: TRBD2

cdr3_aa: CASSFPKNTEAFF
cdr3_nt: TGTGCCAGCAGCTTCCCCAAAAACACTGAAGCTTTCTTT
j_call: TRBJ1-1
v_call: TRBV7-9
clone_size: few
d_call: -

cdr3_aa: CASSSPWGVGEKLFF
cdr3_nt: TGTGCCAGCAGTTCCCCTTGGGGGGTAGGAGAAAAACTGTTTTTT
j_call: TRBJ1-4
v_call: TRBV28
clone_size: many
d_call: -

cdr3_aa: CAISPISVEDTQYF
cdr3_nt: TGTGCCATCAGTCCAATCTCTGTGGAAGATACGCAGTATTTT
j_call: TRBJ2-3
v_call: TRBV12-3/TRBV12-4
clone_size: many
d_call: -

cdr3_aa: CSVDRGSDIQYF
cdr3_nt: TGCAGCGTTGACAGGGGTTCTGACATTCAGTACTTC
j_call: TRBJ2-4
v_call: TRBV29-1
clone_size: few
d_call: -

cdr3_aa: CSARRFLGHAGEQYF
cdr3_nt: TGCAGTGCTAGAAGATTCTTGGGACACGCGGGCGAGCAGTACTTC
j_call: TRBJ2-7
v_call: TRBV20-1
clone_size: many
d_call: -

cdr3_aa: CSVARGFPYEQYF
cdr3_nt: TGCAGCGTTGCCAGGGGGTTCCCCTACGAGCAGTACTTC
j_call: TRBJ2-7
v_call: TRBV29-1
clone_size: many
d_call: TRBD1

cdr3_aa: CASSVGVSGDYEQYF
cdr3_nt: TGTGCCAGCAGCGTAGGGGTTAGCGGAGACTACGAGCAGTACTTC
j_call: TRBJ2-7
v_call: TRBV9
clone_size: -
d_call: -

cdr3_aa: CSARDHRDLIEQYF
cdr3_nt: TGCAGTGCTAGAGACCACAGGGACCTGATCGAGCAGTACTTC
j_call: TRBJ2-7
v_call: TRBV20-1
clone_size: many
d_call: -

cdr3_aa: CASGLAVKGTTGELFF
cdr3_nt: TGTGCCTCGGGACTAGCGGTGAAAGGTACCACCGGGGAGCTGTTTTTT
j_call: TRBJ2-2
v_call: TRBV7-9
clone_size: -
d_call: TRBD2

cdr3_aa: CASSRRDRPFTDTQYF
cdr3_nt: TGTGCCAGCAGTCGCCGGGACAGGCCATTTACAGATACGCAGTATTTT
j_call: TRBJ2-3
v_call: TRBV7-8
clone_size: many
d_call: TRBD1

cdr3_aa: CASSPKPTGADQPQHF
cdr3_nt: TGTGCCAGCAGCCCCAAACCGACAGGGGCGGATCAGCCCCAGCATTTT
j_call: TRBJ1-5
v_call: TRBV12-3/TRBV12-4
clone_size: many
d_call: TRBD1

cdr3_aa: CASSSPPGGDYEQYF
cdr3_nt: TGTGCCAGCAGTTCTCCCCCGGGTGGGGACTACGAGCAGTACTTC
j_call: TRBJ2-7
v_call: TRBV28
clone_size: many
d_call: -

cdr3_aa: CASAGLPGTGELFF
cdr3_nt: TGTGCCAGCGCGGGACTCCCGGGCACCGGGGAGCTGTTTTTT
j_call: TRBJ2-2
v_call: TRBV7-9
clone_size: few
d_call: -

cdr3_aa: CASSNRTGRGYTF
cdr3_nt: TGTGCCAGCAGCAACAGAACAGGCCGCGGCTACACCTTC
j_call: TRBJ1-2
v_call: TRBV12-3/TRBV12-4
clone_size: few
d_call: -

cdr3_aa: CASSSGPTKPPYEQYF
cdr3_nt: TGTGCCAGCAGTTCGGGGCCCACTAAGCCCCCCTACGAGCAGTACTTC
j_call: TRBJ2-7
v_call: TRBV12-3/TRBV12-4
clone_size: many
d_call: -

cdr3_aa: CSARPAETYEQYF
cdr3_nt: TGCAGTGCTAGGCCGGCGGAGACCTACGAGCAGTACTTC
j_call: TRBJ2-7
v_call: TRBV20-1
clone_size: many
d_call: -